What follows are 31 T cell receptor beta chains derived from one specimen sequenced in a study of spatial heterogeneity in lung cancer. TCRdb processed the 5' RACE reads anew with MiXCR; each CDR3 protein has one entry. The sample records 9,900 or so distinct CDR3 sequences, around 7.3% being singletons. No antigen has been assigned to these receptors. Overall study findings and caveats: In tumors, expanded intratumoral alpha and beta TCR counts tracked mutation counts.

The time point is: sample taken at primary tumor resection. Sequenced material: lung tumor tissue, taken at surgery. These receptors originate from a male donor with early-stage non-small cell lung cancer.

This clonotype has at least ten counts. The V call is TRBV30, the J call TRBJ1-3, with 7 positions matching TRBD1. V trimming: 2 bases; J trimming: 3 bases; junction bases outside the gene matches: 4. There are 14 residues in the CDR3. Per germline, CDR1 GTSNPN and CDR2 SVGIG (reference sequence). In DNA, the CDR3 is TGTGCCTGGAGTCCCACAGGGGATGGAAACACCATATATTTT. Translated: CAWSPTGDGNTIYF. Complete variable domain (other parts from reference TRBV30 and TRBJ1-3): SQTIHQWPATLVQPVGSPLSLECTVEGTSNPNLYWYRQAAGRGLQLLFYSVGIGQISSEVPQNLSASRPQDRQFILSSKKLLLSDSGFYLCAWSPTGDGNTIYFGEGSWLTVV.

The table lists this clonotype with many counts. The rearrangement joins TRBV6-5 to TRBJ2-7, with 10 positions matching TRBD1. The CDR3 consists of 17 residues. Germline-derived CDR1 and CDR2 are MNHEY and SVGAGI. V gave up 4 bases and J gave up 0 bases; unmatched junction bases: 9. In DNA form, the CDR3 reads TGTGCCAGCAGTTTATACCCGGGACAGGGGAGCTCCTACGAGCAGTACTTC. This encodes CASSLYPGQGSSYEQYF.

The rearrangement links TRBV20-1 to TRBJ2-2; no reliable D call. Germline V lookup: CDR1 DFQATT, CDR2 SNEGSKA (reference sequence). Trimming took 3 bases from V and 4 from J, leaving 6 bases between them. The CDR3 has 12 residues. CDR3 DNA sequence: TGCAGTGCTAGTGCGGTCACCGGGGAGCTGTTTTTT. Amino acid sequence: CSASAVTGELFF.

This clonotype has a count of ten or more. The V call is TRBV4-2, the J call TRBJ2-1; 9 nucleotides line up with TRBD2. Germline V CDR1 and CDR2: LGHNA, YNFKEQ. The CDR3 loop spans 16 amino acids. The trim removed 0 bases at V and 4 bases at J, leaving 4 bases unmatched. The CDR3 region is CASSQDSTSGYNEQFF. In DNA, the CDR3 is TGTGCCAGCAGCCAAGATTCAACTAGCGGGTACAATGAGCAGTTCTTC.

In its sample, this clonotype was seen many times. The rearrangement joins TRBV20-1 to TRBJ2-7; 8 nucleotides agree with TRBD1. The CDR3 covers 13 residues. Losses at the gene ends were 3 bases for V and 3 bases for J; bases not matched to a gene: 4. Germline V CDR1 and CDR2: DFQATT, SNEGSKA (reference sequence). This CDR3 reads CSASMGQVYEQYF. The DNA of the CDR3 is TGCAGTGCTAGTATGGGACAGGTCTACGAGCAGTACTTC.

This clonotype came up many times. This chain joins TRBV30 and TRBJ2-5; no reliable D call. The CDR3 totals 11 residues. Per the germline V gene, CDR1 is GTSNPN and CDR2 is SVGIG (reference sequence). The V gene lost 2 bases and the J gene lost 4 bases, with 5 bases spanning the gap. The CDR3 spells CAWSPGETQYF. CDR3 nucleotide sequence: TGTGCCTGGAGTCCGGGAGAGACCCAGTACTTC.

The CDR3: CASSLHGARDYGYTF. The CDR3 DNA is TGTGCCAGCAGCTTACATGGGGCGCGGGACTATGGCTACACCTTC. The genes are TRBV7-9 and TRBJ1-2, with D maybe TRBD1 (5 bases). Trimming took off 2 bases at V and 3 bases at J, with 13 bases between the two ends. The CDR3 contains 15 residues. Per the germline V gene, CDR1 is SEHNR and CDR2 is FQNEAQ (reference sequence).

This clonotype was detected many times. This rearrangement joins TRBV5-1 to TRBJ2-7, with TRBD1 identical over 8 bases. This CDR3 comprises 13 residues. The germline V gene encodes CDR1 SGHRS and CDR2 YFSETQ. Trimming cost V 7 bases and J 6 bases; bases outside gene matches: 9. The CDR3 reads CASVLTGESEQYF. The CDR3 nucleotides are TGCGCCAGCGTCCTGACAGGGGAAAGCGAGCAGTACTTC.

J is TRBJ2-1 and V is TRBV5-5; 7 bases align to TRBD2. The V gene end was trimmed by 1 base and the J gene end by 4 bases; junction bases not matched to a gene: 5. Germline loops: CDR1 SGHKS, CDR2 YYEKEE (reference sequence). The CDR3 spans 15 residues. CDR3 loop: CASSLTSATYNEQFF. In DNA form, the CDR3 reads TGTGCCAGCAGCTTGACTAGCGCAACTTACAATGAGCAGTTCTTC.

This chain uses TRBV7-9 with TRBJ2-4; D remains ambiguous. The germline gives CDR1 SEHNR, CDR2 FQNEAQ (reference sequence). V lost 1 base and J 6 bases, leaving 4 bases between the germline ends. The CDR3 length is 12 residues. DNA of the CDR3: TGTGCCAGCAGCTTAGTAGGAAACATTCAGTACTTC. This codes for CASSLVGNIQYF.

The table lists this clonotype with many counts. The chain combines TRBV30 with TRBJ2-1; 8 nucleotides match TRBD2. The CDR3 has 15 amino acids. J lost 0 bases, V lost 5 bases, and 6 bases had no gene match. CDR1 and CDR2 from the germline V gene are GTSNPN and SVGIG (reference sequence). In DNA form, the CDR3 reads TGTGCCTGGGAGTCCAGCGGGGGCTCCTACAATGAGCAGTTCTTC. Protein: CAWESSGGSYNEQFF.

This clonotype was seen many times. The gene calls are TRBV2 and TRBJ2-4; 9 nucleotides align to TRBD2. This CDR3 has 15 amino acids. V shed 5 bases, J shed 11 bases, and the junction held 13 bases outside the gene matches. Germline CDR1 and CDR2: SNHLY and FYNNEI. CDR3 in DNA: TGTGCCAGCAGTCTGCTTTCTAGCCTAGCGGGGTTTCAGTACTTC. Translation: CASSLLSSLAGFQYF.

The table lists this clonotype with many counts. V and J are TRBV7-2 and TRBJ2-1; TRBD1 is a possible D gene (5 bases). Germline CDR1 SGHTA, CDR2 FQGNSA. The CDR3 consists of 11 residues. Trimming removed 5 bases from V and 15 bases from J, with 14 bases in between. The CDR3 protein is CASSIGAKRFF. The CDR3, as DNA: TGTGCCAGCAGCATAGGGGCCAAGAGGTTCTTC.

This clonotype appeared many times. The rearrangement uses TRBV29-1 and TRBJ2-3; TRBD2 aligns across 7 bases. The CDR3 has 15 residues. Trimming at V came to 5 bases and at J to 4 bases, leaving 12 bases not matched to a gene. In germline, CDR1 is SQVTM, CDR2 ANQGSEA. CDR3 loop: CSVTFTLGGSDTQYF. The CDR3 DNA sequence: TGCAGCGTTACTTTTACCCTGGGGGGGTCAGATACGCAGTATTTT.

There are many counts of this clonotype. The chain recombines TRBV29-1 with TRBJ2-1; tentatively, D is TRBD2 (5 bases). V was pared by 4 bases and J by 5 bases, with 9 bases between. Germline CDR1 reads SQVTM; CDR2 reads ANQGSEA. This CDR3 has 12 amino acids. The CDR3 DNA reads TGCAGCGTTGCGAGCGGACACAATGAGCAGTTCTTC. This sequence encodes CSVASGHNEQFF.

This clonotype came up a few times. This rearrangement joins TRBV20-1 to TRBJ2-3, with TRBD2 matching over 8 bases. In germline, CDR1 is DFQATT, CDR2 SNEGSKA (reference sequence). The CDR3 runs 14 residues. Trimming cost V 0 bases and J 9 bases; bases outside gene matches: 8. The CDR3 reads CSAREAREAQTQYF. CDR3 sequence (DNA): TGCAGTGCTAGAGAGGCGCGGGAGGCCCAAACGCAGTATTTT.

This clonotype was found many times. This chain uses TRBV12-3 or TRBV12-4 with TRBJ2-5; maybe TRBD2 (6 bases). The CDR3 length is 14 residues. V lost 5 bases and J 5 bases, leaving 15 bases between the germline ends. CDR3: CASSPGVGGETQYF. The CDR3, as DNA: TGTGCCAGCAGTCCCGGGGTGGGGGGTGAGACCCAGTACTTC.

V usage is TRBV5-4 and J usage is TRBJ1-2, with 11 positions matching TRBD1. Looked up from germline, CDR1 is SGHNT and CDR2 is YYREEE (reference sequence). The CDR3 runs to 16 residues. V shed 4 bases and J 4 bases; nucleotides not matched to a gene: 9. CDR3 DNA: TGTGCCAGCAGCGCCGGGACAGGGGGAAATTTCTATGGCTACACCTTC. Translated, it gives CASSAGTGGNFYGYTF.

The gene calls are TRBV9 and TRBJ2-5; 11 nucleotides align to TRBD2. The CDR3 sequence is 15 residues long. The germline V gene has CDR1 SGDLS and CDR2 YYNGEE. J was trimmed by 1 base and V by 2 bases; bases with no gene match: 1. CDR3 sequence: CASSVGLAAQETQYF. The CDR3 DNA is TGTGCCAGCAGCGTGGGACTAGCGGCCCAAGAGACCCAGTACTTC.

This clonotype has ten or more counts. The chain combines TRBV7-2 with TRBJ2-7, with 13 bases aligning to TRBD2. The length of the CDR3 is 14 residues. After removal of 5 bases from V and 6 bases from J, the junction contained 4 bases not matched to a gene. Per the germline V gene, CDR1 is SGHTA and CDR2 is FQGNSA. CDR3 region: CASSIWTSGSEQYF. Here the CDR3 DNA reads TGTGCCAGCAGCATTTGGACTAGCGGGAGCGAGCAGTACTTC.

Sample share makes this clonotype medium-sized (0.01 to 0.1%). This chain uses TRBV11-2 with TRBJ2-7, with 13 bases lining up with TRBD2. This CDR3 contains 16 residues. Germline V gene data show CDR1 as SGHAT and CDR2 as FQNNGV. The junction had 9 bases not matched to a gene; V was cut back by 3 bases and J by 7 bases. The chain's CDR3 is CASSLGYRLAGGEQYF. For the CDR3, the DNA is TGTGCCAGCAGCTTGGGGTACCGACTAGCGGGGGGAGAGCAGTACTTC.

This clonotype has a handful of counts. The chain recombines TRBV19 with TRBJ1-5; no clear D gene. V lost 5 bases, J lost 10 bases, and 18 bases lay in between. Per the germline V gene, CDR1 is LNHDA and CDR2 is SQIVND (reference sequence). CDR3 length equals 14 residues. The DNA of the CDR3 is TGTGCCAGTAGTGGTACGACCCGTGCCGCTCCCCAGCATTTT. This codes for CASSGTTRAAPQHF.

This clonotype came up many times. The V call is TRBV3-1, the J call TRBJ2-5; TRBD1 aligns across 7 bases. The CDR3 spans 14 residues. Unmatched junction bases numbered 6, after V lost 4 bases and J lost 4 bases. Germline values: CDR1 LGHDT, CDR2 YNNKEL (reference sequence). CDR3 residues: CASSPGNRGETQYF. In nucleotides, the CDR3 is TGTGCCAGCAGCCCGGGGAACAGGGGAGAGACCCAGTACTTC.

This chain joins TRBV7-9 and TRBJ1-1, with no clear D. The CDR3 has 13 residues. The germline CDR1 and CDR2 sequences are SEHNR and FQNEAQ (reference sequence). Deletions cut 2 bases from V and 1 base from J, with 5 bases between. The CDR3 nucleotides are TGTGCCAGCAGCTTACAACCGAACACTGAAGCTTTCTTT. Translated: CASSLQPNTEAFF.

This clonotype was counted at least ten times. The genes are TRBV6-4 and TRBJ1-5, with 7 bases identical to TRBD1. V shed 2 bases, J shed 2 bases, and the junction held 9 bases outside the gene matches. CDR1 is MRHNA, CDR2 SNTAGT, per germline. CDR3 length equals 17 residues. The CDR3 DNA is TGTGCCAGCAGTGACCGAGCTCCCGGGACAGGCAATCAGCCCCAGCATTTT. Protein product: CASSDRAPGTGNQPQHF.

CDR3 sequence reads: CASSFETGSTEAFF. CDR3 DNA sequence: TGTGCCAGCAGTTTTGAGACAGGGAGCACTGAAGCTTTCTTT. J is TRBJ1-1 and V is TRBV28; 7 bases are shared with TRBD1. Germline assignment: CDR1 MDHEN and CDR2 SYDVKM. The CDR3 is 14 amino acids. Trimming took 3 bases from V and 4 from J; bases not matched to a gene: 5.

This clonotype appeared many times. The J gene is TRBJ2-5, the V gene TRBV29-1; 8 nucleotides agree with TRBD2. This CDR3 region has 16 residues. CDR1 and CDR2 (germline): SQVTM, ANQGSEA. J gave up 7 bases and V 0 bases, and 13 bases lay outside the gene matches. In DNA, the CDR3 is TGCAGCGTTGAAGATCGGGGGGGGCTGCCAAGTTGGACCCAGTACTTC. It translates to CSVEDRGGLPSWTQYF.

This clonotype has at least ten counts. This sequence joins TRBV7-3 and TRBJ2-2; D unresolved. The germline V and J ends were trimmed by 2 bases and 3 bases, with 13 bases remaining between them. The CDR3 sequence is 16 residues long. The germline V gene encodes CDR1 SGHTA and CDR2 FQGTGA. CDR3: CASSLEGLPDTGELFF. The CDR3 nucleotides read TGTGCCAGCAGCTTAGAAGGGCTCCCGGACACCGGGGAGCTGTTTTTT. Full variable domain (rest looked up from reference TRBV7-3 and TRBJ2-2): GAGVSQTPSNKVTEKGKYVELRCDPISGHTALYWYRQSLGQGPEFLIYFQGTGAADDSGLPNDRFFAVRPEGSVSTLKIQRTERGDSAVYLCASSLEGLPDTGELFFGEGSRLTVL.

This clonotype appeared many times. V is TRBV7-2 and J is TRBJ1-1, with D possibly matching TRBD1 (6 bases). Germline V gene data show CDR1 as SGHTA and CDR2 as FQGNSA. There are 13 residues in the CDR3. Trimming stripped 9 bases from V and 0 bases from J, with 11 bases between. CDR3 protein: CASTGQLNTEAFF. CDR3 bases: TGTGCCAGTACCGGACAGTTGAACACTGAAGCTTTCTTT.

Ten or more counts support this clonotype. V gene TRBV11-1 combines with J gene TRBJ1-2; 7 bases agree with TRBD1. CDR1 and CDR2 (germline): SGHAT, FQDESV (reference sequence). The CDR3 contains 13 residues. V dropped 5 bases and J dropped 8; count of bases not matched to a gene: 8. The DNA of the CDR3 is TGTGCCAGCAGCGGGAGACAGGGCCGGGGCTACACCTTC. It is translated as CASSGRQGRGYTF.

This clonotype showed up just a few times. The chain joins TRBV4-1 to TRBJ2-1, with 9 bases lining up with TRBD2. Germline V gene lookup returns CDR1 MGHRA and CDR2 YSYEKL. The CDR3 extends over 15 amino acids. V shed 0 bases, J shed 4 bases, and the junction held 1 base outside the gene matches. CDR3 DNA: TGCGCCAGCAGCCAAGACACTAGCGGGTACAATGAGCAGTTCTTC. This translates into CASSQDTSGYNEQFF.